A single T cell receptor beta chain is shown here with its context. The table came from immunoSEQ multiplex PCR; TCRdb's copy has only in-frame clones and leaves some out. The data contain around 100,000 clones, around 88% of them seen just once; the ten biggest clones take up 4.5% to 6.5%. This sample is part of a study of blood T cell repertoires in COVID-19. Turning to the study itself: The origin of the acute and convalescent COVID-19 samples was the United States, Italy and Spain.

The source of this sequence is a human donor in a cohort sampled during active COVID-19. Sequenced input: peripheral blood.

CDR3 in amino acids: CASSFSPGQGRFGYTF. As DNA, the CDR3 is TGTGCCAGCAGTTTCTCGCCGGGACAGGGTCGTTTTGGCTACACCTTC. V and J are TRBV28 and TRBJ1-2, with 9 nucleotides matching TRBD1. Trimming removed 3 bases from V and 7 bases from J; junction bases left unmatched: 12. The germline V gene has CDR1 MDHEN and CDR2 SYDVKM. The CDR3 runs to 16 residues.